The sequence of this T cell receptor beta chain was determined in a study of technical replicates of blood from a handful of donors. The germline V gene has CDR1 SGHAT and CDR2 FQNNGV. Trimming at V came to 2 bases and at J to 3 bases, leaving 3 bases not matched to a gene. The CDR3 extends over 14 amino acids. Sequenced by immunoSEQ multiplex PCR; TCRdb stores in-frame clones only, minus some. The repertoire includes some 70,000 clones, roughly 92% of them detected once, and approximately 0.39% sits in the top ten. Input material: T cells isolated from PBMCs. The sequence derives from a human donor in good health. The rearrangement links TRBV11-2 to TRBJ2-7; 8 bases align to TRBD1. The CDR3 here is CASSLRTGLYEQYF. For the CDR3, the DNA is TGTGCCAGCAGCTTAAGGACAGGGCTCTACGAGCAGTACTTC.